These 16 T cell receptor beta chains share one sample of origin, sequenced in a study of T cells after yellow fever vaccination. Each CDR3 protein is one row after TCRdb ran MiXCR on the 5' RACE reads. The repertoire holds some 120,000 distinct CDR3 sequences, about 15% seen once, with roughly two fifths in the top ten. The sequencing used CD8+ T cells sorted from PBMCs, collected 5 days after the yellow fever booster vaccination. Source of these receptors: a man between 18 and 35 years old who received the YFV17D yellow fever vaccine.

This clonotype was seen many times. CDR3 coding DNA: TGTGCCAGCAGCTATATGACAGGTCAGCCCCTCAATGAGCAGTTCTTC. It translates to CASSYMTGQPLNEQFF. The rearrangement uses TRBV5-6 and TRBJ2-1; tentatively, D is TRBD1 (6 bases). Trimming shortened V by 3 bases and J by 6 bases, and 19 bases separated the two germline ends. The CDR3 length is 16 residues. From germline, CDR1 is SGHDT and CDR2 YYEEEE. The full variable domain, completed using reference TRBV5-6 and TRBJ2-1, is DAGVTQSPTHLIKTRGQQVTLRCSPKSGHDTVSWYQQALGQGPQFIFQYYEEEERQRGNFPDRFSGHQFPNYSSELNVNALLLGDSALYLCASSYMTGQPLNEQFFGPGTRLTVL.

V is TRBV10-2 and J is TRBJ2-3; 8 nucleotides agree with TRBD2. The CDR3 has 16 residues. With 0 bases clipped from V and 0 bases from J, the junction kept 2 bases outside the gene matches. Per the germline V gene, CDR1 is WSHSY and CDR2 is SAAADI. CDR3 DNA sequence: TGCGCCAGCAGTGAGTCCGGGGGGGAAAGCACAGATACGCAGTATTTT. It encodes CASSESGGESTDTQYF.

This clonotype was seen a few times. For the CDR3, the DNA is TGCGCCAGCAGCCAAGGAATCAGCGGGGGGGCCGGTACCGGGGAGCTGTTTTTT. Protein: CASSQGISGGAGTGELFF. This chain links TRBV4-1 with TRBJ2-2, with 10 nucleotides matching TRBD2. The V and J ends lost 1 base and 5 bases, in that order; junction bases with no gene match: 10. Looked up from germline, CDR1 is MGHRA and CDR2 is YSYEKL. This CDR3 spans 18 amino acids.

The rearrangement uses TRBV6-6 and TRBJ2-2; maybe TRBD1 (6 bases). V lost 6 bases and J 5 bases, leaving 13 bases between the germline ends. The CDR3 totals 14 residues. CDR1 is MNHNY and CDR2 is SVGAGI in the germline V gene (reference sequence). The CDR3 DNA reads as TGTGCCAGCAGCCGAACAGGGTCTACCGGGGAGCTGTTTTTT. Its translation: CASSRTGSTGELFF.

The sample holds a few counts of this clonotype. This chain links TRBV19 with TRBJ2-1; D is perhaps TRBD2 (5 bases). Germline V gives CDR1 LNHDA, CDR2 SQIVND (reference sequence). The length of the CDR3 is 15 residues. Trimming left V 8 bases short and J 0 bases short, with 14 bases between. The CDR3 DNA reads as TGTGCCAGTGAGTCCAGCGGCACCTCCTACAATGAGCAGTTCTTC. Translating it yields CASESSGTSYNEQFF.

This clonotype showed up just a few times. V gene TRBV27 combines with J gene TRBJ2-7, with D hard to call. V shed 5 bases and J shed 0 bases, with 8 bases lying between them. The CDR3 covers 13 residues. Germline lookup yields CDR1 MNHEY and CDR2 SMNVEV (reference sequence). The CDR3 here is CASSGRSSYEQYF. As DNA, the CDR3 is TGTGCCAGCAGTGGAAGGAGCTCCTACGAGCAGTACTTC.

The table lists this clonotype with a few counts. CDR3 sequence reads: CSAWDTISGNTIYF. In DNA, the CDR3 is TGCAGTGCTTGGGACACTATCTCTGGAAACACCATATATTTT. V usage is TRBV20-1 and J usage is TRBJ1-3; D may be TRBD1 (6 bases). Germline V lookup: CDR1 DFQATT, CDR2 SNEGSKA (reference sequence). With 5 bases removed from V and 0 bases from J, the gap between germline ends came to 11 bases. The CDR3 consists of 14 residues.

The table lists this clonotype with a few counts. The chain joins TRBV6-2 or TRBV6-3 to TRBJ2-4, with D unresolved. The CDR3 has 16 amino acids. V was clipped by 5 bases and J by 0 bases, with 14 bases between them. Germline-derived CDR1 and CDR2 are MNHEY and SVGEGT. The CDR3 is CASSRSLQLAKNIQYF. In nucleotides, the CDR3 is TGTGCCAGCAGTAGGTCTCTACAGCTAGCCAAAAACATTCAGTACTTC.

This clonotype was found a few times. The chain uses TRBV4-3 and TRBJ2-1; D remains unclear. This CDR3 spans 15 amino acids. The germline V gene encodes CDR1 LGHNA and CDR2 YSLEER. V was pared by 1 base and J by 4 bases, with 11 bases between. As DNA, the CDR3 is TGCGCCAGCAGCCAAGGGCAGGACCTTTACAATGAGCAGTTCTTC. Its translation is CASSQGQDLYNEQFF.

This clonotype was counted between two and nine times. This chain connects TRBV5-1 to TRBJ2-7; D not resolved. V was shortened by 4 bases and J by 7 bases, with 15 bases between the two germline ends. The CDR3 spans 13 residues. Germline CDR1 is SGHRS and CDR2 is YFSETQ. As DNA, the CDR3 is TGCGCCAGCAGCCAGCAGCGCGATGGGGAGCAGTACGTC. As protein: CASSQQRDGEQYV.

This clonotype was recorded a few times. The CDR3 spells CAIMGLAGTDTQYF. The CDR3 nucleotides read TGTGCCATCATGGGACTAGCGGGCACAGATACGCAGTATTTT. The V and J genes are TRBV10-3 and TRBJ2-3; 11 nucleotides line up with TRBD2. Germline V gives CDR1 ENHRY, CDR2 SYGVKD. Trimming at V came to 7 bases and at J to 1 base, leaving 1 base not matched to a gene. This CDR3 has 14 residues.

This clonotype came up many times. V usage is TRBV25-1 and J usage is TRBJ2-1; D is undetermined. CDR3 length equals 13 residues. Looked up from germline, CDR1 is MGHDK and CDR2 is SYGVNS. Trimming removed 8 bases from V and 0 bases from J, with 8 bases in between. The CDR3 DNA reads TGTGCCAGCTCAACAGCCTCCTACAATGAGCAGTTCTTC. Translation: CASSTASYNEQFF.

This clonotype was observed a handful of times. The chain uses TRBV18 and TRBJ2-7; D is undetermined. V shed 6 bases and J shed 3 bases, with 18 bases lying between them. The CDR3 length is 15 residues. Germline lookup yields CDR1 KGHSH and CDR2 LQKENI. The CDR3 DNA reads TGTGCCAGCTCGCCCAACGAGCTGACGATCTACGAGCAGTACGTC. It translates to CASSPNELTIYEQYV.

The chain recombines TRBV6-2 or TRBV6-3 with TRBJ2-5; 8 positions match TRBD2. The V gene end was trimmed by 11 bases and the J gene end by 2 bases; junction bases not matched to a gene: 4. The CDR3 runs to 12 residues. Looked up from germline, CDR1 is MNHEY and CDR2 is SVGEGT. The CDR3 sequence: CAAAGGQETQYF. The CDR3 nucleotides read TGTGCCGCTGCGGGGGGACAAGAGACCCAGTACTTC.

V and J are TRBV7-9 and TRBJ1-1, with D maybe TRBD1 (6 bases). Per germline, CDR1 SEHNR and CDR2 FQNEAQ (reference sequence). Between the trimmed V and J ends, which lost 4 bases and 3 bases, there was a span of 21 bases. This CDR3 region has 17 residues. DNA for the CDR3: TGTGCCAGCAGCTCTAACCAAGGGGGGGTAAGGCACACTGAAGCTTTCTTT. Translated: CASSSNQGGVRHTEAFF.

This chain connects TRBV9 to TRBJ1-2; perhaps TRBD1 as D (6 bases). Per the germline V gene, CDR1 is SGDLS and CDR2 is YYNGEE. V was pared by 3 bases and J by 8 bases, with 20 bases between. The length of the CDR3 is 15 residues. CDR3 in amino acids: CASSAANTGSWGYTF. The CDR3 DNA is TGTGCCAGCAGCGCCGCAAATACAGGGTCGTGGGGCTACACCTTC.